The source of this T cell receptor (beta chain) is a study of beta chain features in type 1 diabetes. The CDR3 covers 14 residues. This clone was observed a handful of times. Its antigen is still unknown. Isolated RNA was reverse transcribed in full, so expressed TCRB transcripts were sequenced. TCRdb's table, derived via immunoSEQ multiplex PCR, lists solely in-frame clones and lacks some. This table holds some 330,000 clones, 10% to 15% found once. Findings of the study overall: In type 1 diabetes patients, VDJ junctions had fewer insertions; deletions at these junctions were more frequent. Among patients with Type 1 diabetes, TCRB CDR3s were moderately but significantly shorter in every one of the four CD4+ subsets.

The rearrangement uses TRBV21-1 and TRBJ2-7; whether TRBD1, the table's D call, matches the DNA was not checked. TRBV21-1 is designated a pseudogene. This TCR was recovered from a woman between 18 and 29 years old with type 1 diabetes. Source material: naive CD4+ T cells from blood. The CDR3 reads CASSKEKHRDEQYF. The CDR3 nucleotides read TGTGCCAGCAGCAAGGAAAAACACAGGGACGAGCAGTACTTC.